These T cell receptor beta chains were read from a single sample in a study of somatic mutations in cytotoxic T cells in rheumatoid arthritis. The assay was immunoSEQ multiplex PCR, and TCRdb's table has in-frame clones only and misses some. The sample has approximately 30,000 clones, 82% seen once. Input material: CD8+ T cells sorted from blood. The receptors were gathered from a man aged 45-60 years in good health. CDR3s leave out the opening cysteine and the closing phenylalanine or tryptophan. Clone sizes are given selectively: once, few, many, or a class where the clone is expanded.

>TRBV28|TRBJ2-3|13|.
ASSLRTGSTDTQY
>TRBV27|TRBJ1-5|13|.
ASGGTGGSNQPQH
>TRBV7-9|TRBJ2-3|12|.
ASLQDRSTDTQY
>TRBV15|TRBJ2-3|19|.
ATSRDSWLTSGGSSTDTQY
>TRBV7-9|TRBJ1-2|13|.
ASSSSGTGHYGYT
>TRBV9|TRBJ2-7|12|.
ASSARDRANEQY
>TRBV7-9|TRBJ2-5|14|.
ASSLVVTQGGETQY
>TRBV25-1|TRBJ1-2|10|.
AASAVRDGYT
>TRBV19|TRBJ2-6|14|.
ASTQPRHSGANVLT
>TRBV7-8|TRBJ2-2|15|once
ASSLAYRDPGTGELF
>TRBV7-9|TRBJ1-1|14|.
ASSLDFVRDRVEAF
>TRBV7-9|TRBJ2-7|13|few
ASSSPGQEHYEQY
>TRBV11-3|TRBJ2-3|14|.
ASSLGFPRHTDTQY
>TRBV5-5|TRBJ2-7|13|.
ASSLMSHSSDEQY